This T cell receptor (beta chain) is drawn from a study of OX40 agonist ivuxolimab in advanced cancers. Study overall: Ivuxolimab doses were 0.01, 0.1, 0.3, 1.5, 3 or 10 mg/kg every 2 weeks. Earlier treatment with anti-PD-1, anti-PD-L1 or anti-CTLA-4 was permitted, and roughly 42% had received some. Partial responses were observed in three patients, of whom one had hepatocellular carcinoma and two had cutaneous melanoma. Points from the study as a whole: Mean expanded clone counts were higher in CD8+ than CD4+ T cells.

Notes on this clone: Its antigen is not identified.

Germline V gives CDR1 MNHEY, CDR2 SMNVEV (reference sequence). This CDR3 contains 15 residues. Deletions cut 1 base from V and 5 bases from J, with 12 bases between. Method: immunoSEQ multiplex PCR; TCRdb's copy keeps in-frame clones and lacks some. The repertoire includes around 25,000 clones, 80% to 90% of them detected once, and roughly 12% sits in the top ten. The TCR was taken from an adult with an advanced solid tumor such as melanoma, head and neck, liver or kidney cancer. The chain links TRBV27 to TRBJ1-5; possible D gene TRBD1, 5 bases. Specimen: CD4+ or CD8+ T cells sorted from blood, collected in a trial of the OX40 agonist ivuxolimab. The CDR3: CASSLLGQGDQPQHF. The DNA of the CDR3 is TGTGCCAGCAGTTTATTAGGGCAGGGAGATCAGCCCCAGCATTTT.